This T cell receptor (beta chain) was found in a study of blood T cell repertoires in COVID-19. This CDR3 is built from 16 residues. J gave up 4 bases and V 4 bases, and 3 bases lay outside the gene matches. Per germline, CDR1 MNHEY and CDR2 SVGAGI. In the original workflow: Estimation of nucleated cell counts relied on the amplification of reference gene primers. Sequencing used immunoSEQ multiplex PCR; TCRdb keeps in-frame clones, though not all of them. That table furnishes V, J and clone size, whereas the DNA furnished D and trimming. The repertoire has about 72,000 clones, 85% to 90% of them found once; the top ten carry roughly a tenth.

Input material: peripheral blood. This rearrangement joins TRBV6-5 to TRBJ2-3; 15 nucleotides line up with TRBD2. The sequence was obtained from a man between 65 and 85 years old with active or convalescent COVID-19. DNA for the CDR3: TGTGCCAGCAGTTCGGGGACTAGCGGGAGGTCAGATACGCAGTATTTT. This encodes CASSSGTSGRSDTQYF.